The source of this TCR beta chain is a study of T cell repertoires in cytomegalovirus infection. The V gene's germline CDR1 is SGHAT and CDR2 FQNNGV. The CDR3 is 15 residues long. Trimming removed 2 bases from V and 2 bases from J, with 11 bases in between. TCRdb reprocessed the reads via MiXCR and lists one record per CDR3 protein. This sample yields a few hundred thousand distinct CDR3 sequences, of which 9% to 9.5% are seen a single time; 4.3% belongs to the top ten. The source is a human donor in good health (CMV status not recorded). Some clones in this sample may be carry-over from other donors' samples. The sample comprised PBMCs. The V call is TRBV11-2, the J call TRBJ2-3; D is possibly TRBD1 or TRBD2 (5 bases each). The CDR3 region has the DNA TGTGCCAGCAGCTTACGGGACGGTTACACAGATACGCAGTATTTT. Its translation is CASSLRDGYTDTQYF. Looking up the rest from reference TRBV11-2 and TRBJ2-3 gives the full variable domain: EAGVAQSPRYKIIEKRQSVAFWCNPISGHATLYWYQQILGQGPKLLIQFQNNGVVDDSQLPKDRFSAERLKGVDSTLKIQPAKLEDSAVYLCASSLRDGYTDTQYFGPGTRLTVL.